This TCR beta chain was observed in a study of metastatic and nonmetastatic thyroid tumors. Across the study: Repertoires of blood and of tissue (tumor or nodule) from malignant and benign thyroid patients were compared. Study results and caveats: Significantly greater TCR beta diversity was reportedly found in malignant thyroid tumors than in benign nodules (in blood and tumor).

TCRdb re-processed the PCR reads through MiXCR. Of approximately 20,000 clones listed, approximately 14% were seen once; the top ten hold approximately 14%. This clone showed up many times. Its cognate antigen is unknown. Looked up from germline, CDR1 is LGHNA and CDR2 is YNFKEQ. The V end was cut by 3 bases, the J end by 2 bases, with 12 bases between. The CDR3 runs to 15 residues. Treatment of any kind had been given to no patient before thyroid surgery. The chain joins TRBV4-2 to TRBJ2-3, with D maybe TRBD1 (6 bases). The sequencing sample was made of tumor tissue. The source of this sequence is a female donor with papillary thyroid cancer or a benign thyroid nodule (not recorded which). Some clones in this sample may be carry-over from other donors' samples. CDR3 in amino acids: CASSHSDRSTDTQYF. CDR3 DNA: TGTGCCAGCAGCCACTCCGACAGGTCCACAGATACGCAGTATTTT.